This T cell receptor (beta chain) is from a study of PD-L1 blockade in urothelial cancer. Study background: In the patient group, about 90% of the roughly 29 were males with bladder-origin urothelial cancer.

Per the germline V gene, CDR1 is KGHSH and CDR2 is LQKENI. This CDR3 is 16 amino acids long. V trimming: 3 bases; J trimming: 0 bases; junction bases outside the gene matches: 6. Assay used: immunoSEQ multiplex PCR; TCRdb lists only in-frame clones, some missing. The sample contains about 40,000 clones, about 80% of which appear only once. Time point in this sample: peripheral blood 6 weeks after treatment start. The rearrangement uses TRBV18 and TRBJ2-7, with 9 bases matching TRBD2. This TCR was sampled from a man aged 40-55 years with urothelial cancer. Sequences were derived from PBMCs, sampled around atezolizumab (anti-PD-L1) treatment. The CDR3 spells CASSPLAGQVSYEQYF. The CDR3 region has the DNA TGTGCCAGCTCACCCCTAGCGGGGCAGGTCTCCTACGAGCAGTACTTC.